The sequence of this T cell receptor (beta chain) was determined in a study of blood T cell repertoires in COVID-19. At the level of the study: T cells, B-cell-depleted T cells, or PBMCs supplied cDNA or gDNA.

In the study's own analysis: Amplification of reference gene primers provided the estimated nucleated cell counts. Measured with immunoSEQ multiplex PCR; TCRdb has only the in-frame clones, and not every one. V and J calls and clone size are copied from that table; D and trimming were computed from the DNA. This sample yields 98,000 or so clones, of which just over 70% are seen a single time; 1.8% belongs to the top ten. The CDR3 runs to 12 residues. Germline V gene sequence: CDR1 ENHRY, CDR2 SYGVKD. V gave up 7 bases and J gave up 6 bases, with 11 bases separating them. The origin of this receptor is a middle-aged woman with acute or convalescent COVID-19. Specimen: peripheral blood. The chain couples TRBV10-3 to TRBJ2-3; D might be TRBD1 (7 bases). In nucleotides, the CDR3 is TGTGCCATCAAGGGGGCGGGGGATACGCAGTATTTT. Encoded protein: CAIKGAGDTQYF.